This T cell receptor (beta chain) comes out of a study of blood T cells in healthy people across ages. Sample-barcoded 5' priming and a J-beta primer mix drove a second PCR of 7 to 11 cycles. Each cDNA molecule carried a tag from a template-switch adaptor that contained 12 random nucleotides. TCRdb processed the 5' RACE reads anew with MiXCR; each CDR3 protein has one entry. The table lists about a million distinct CDR3 sequences, about 51% of them singletons, with 20% to 25% in the top ten. V lost 5 bases and J lost 6, with 12 bases in between. From germline, CDR1 is ENHRY and CDR2 SYGVKD. The CDR3 loop spans 13 amino acids.

The chain recombines TRBV10-3 with TRBJ2-3; D gene ambiguous. The origin of this receptor is a woman between 55 and 75 years old in good health. The material sequenced was blood. The CDR3 is CAISKRVSDTQYF. The DNA of the CDR3 is TGTGCCATCAGTAAAAGAGTATCGGATACGCAGTATTTT.